This T cell receptor (beta chain) originates from a study of blood T cell repertoires in COVID-19. Study background: From the United States, Italy and Spain came samples of acute and convalescent COVID-19. Sample material is recorded as cDNA or gDNA derived from T cells, B-cell-depleted T cells, or PBMCs.

The authors' processing: Amplification of reference gene primers provided the estimated nucleated cell counts. Using immunoSEQ multiplex PCR, the repertoire was profiled, and TCRdb retains in-frame clones only, with some absent. V, J and clone size were drawn from that table, and D and trimming were deduced from the DNA. Of over 200,000 clones in the sample, more than 75% are singletons; the top ten hold 0.99%. Trimming shortened V by 0 bases and J by 4 bases, and 13 bases separated the two germline ends. CDR1 is MNHEY and CDR2 is SVGEGT in the germline V gene. The CDR3 is 16 residues long. J is TRBJ2-1 and V is TRBV6-2 or TRBV6-3; perhaps TRBD2 as D (5 bases). The sample taken for sequencing was peripheral blood. This sequence originates from a woman between 40 and 55 years old who had recovered from COVID-19. Written as DNA, the CDR3 is TGTGCCAGCAGTTACTCGACGGGGATCGGATACAATGAGCAGTTCTTC. Translating gives CASSYSTGIGYNEQFF.